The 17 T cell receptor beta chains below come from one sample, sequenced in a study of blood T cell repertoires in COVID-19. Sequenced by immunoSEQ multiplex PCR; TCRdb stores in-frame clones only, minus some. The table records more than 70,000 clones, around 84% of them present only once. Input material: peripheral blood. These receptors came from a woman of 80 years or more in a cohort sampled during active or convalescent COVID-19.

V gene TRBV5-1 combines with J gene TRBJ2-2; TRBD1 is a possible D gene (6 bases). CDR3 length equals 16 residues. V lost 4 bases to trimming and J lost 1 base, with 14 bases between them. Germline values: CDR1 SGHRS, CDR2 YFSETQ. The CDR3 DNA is TGCGCCAGCAGCCCGGGACAACCTAAGAACACCGGGGAGCTGTTTTTT. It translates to CASSPGQPKNTGELFF.

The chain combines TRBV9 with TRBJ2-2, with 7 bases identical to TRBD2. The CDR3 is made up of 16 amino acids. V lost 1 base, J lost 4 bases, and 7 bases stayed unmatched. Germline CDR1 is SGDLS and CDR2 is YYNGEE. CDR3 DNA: TGTGCCAGCAGCGTATTCGGGACTACCTCCACCGGGGAGCTGTTTTTT. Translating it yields CASSVFGTTSTGELFF. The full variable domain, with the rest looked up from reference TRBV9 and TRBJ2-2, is DSGVTQTPKHLITATGQRVTLRCSPRSGDLSVYWYQQSLDQGLQFLIQYYNGEERAKGNILERFSAQQFPDLHSELNLSSLELGDSALYFCASSVFGTTSTGELFFGEGSRLTVL.

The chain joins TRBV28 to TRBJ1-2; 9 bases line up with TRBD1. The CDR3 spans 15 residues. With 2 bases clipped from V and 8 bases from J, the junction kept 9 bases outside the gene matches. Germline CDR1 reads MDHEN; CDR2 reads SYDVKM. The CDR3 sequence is CASSLRTGGRRGYTF. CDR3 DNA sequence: TGTGCCAGCAGTTTAAGAACAGGGGGCAGAAGGGGCTACACCTTC.

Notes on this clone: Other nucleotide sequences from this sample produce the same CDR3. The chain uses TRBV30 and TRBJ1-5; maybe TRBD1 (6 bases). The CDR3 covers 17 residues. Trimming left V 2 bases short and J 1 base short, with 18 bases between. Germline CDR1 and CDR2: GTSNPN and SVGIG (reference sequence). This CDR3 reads CAWSRDRTSASNQPQHF. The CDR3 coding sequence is TGTGCCTGGAGTCGCGACAGGACCTCGGCGAGCAATCAGCCCCAGCATTTT.

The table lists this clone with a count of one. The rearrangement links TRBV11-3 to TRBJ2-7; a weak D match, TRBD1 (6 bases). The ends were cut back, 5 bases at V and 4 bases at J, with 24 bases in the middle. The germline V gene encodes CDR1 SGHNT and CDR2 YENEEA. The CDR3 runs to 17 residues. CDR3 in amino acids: CASSPRSPGDRFYEQYV. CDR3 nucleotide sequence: TGTGCCAGCAGCCCCCGCTCTCCGGGCGACAGGTTTTACGAGCAGTACGTC.

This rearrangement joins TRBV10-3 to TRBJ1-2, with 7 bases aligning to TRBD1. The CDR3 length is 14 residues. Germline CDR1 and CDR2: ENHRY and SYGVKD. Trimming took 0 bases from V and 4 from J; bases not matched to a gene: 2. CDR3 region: CAISESEGAYGYTF. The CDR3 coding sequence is TGTGCCATCAGTGAGTCGGAGGGGGCCTATGGCTACACCTTC.

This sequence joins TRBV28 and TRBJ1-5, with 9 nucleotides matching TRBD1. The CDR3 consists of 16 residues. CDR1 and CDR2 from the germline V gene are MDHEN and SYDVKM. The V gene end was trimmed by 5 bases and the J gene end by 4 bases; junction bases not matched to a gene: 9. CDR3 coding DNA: TGTGCCAGCAGTGCCGCCGGGACAGGGTTGAATCAGCCCCAGCATTTT. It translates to CASSAAGTGLNQPQHF.

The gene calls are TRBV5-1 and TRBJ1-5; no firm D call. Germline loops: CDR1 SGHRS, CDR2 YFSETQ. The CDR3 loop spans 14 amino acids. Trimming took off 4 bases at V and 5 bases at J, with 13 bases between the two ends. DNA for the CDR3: TGCGCCAGCAGCCCCCGAGGCCCAGATCAGCCCCAGCATTTT. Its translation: CASSPRGPDQPQHF.

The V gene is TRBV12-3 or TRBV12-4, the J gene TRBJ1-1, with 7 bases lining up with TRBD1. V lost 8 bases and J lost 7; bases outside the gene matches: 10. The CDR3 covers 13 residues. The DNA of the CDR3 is TGTGCCAGCGGACAGACAGGGTCTTTTGAAGCTTTCTTT. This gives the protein CASGQTGSFEAFF.

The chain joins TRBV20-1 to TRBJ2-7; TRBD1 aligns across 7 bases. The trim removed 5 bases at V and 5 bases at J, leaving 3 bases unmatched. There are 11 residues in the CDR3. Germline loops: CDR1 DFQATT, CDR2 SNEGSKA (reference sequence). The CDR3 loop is CSALQGNEQYV. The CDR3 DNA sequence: TGCAGTGCTTTACAGGGGAACGAGCAGTACGTC.

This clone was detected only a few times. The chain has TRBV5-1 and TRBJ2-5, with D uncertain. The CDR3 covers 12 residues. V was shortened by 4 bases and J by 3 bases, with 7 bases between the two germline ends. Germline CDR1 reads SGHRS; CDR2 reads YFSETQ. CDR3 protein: CASSHTEETQYF. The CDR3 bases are TGCGCCAGCAGCCACACAGAAGAGACCCAGTACTTC.

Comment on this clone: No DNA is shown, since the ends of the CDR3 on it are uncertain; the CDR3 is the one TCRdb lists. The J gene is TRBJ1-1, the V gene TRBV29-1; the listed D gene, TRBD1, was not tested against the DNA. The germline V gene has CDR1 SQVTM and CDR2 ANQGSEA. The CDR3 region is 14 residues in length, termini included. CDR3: CSGTTGGVGLGTFF.

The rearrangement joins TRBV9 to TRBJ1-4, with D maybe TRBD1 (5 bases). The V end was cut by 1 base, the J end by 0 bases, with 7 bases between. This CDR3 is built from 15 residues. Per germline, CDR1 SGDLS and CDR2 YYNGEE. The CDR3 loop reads CASSVQGTTNEKLFF. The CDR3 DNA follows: TGTGCCAGCAGCGTACAGGGCACAACTAATGAAAAACTGTTTTTT.

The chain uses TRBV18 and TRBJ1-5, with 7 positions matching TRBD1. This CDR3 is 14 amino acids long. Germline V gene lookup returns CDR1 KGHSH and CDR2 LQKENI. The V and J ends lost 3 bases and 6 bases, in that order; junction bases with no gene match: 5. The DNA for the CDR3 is TGTGCCAGCTCACCCCCAGACAGGGTTCAGCCCCAGCATTTT. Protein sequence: CASSPPDRVQPQHF.

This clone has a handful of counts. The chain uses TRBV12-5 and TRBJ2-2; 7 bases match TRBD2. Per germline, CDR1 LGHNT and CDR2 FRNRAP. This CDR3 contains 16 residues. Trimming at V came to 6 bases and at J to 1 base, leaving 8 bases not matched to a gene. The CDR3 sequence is CASGPGVAGNTGELFF. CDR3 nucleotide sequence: TGTGCTAGTGGCCCCGGGGTAGCGGGGAACACCGGGGAGCTGTTTTTT.

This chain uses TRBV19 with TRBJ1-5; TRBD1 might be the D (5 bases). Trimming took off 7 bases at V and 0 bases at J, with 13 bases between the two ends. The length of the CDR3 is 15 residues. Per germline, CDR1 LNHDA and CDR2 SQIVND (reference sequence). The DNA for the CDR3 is TGTGCCAGTAAGGTTCGGGGGAATAGCAATCAGCCCCAGCATTTT. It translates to CASKVRGNSNQPQHF.

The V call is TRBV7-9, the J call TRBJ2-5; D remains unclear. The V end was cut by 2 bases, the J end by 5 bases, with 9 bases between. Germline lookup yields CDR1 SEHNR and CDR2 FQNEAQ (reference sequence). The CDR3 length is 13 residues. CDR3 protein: CASSLYQWETQYF. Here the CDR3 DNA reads TGTGCCAGCAGCTTATATCAGTGGGAGACCCAGTACTTC.